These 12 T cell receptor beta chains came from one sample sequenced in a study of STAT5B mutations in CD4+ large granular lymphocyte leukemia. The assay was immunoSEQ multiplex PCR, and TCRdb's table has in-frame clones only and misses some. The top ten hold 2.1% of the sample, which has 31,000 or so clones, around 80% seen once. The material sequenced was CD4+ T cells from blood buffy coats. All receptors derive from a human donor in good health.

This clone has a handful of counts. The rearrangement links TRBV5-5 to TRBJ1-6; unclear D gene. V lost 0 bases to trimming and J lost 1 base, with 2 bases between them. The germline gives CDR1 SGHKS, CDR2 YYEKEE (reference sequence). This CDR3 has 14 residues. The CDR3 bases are TGTGCCAGCAGCTTGGGGTCCTATAATTCACCCCTCCACTTT. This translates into CASSLGSYNSPLHF.

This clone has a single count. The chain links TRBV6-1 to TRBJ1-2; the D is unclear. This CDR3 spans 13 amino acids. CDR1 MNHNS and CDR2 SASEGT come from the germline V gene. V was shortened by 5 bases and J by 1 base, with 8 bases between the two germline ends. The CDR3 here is CASSLGSNYGYTF. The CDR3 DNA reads TGTGCCAGCAGTCTCGGGAGTAACTATGGCTACACCTTC.

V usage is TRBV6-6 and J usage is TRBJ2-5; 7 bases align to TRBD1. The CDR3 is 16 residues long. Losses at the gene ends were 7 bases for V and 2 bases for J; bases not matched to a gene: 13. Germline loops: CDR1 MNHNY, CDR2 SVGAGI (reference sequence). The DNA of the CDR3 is TGTGCCAGCAAAAAAGCCCAGGGGGTTGGTCAAGAGACCCAGTACTTC. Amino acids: CASKKAQGVGQETQYF.

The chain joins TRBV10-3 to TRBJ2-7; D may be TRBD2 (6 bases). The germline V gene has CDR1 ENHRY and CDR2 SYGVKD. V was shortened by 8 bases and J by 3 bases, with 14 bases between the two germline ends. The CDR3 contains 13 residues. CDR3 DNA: TGTGCCATCGGGACGGGACTCGTCTACGAGCAGTACTTC. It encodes CAIGTGLVYEQYF.

CDR3 DNA sequence: TGTGCCAGCAGCGTAGAATTAGCGGGGTTCCGCTTGTCTGGGGCCAACGTCCTGACTTTC. Protein: CASSVELAGFRLSGANVLTF. The genes are TRBV9 and TRBJ2-6; 8 nucleotides agree with TRBD2. Germline V gene lookup returns CDR1 SGDLS and CDR2 YYNGEE. The J segment lost 1 base and the V segment lost 0 bases, leaving 12 bases of the junction unmatched. This CDR3 has 20 residues.

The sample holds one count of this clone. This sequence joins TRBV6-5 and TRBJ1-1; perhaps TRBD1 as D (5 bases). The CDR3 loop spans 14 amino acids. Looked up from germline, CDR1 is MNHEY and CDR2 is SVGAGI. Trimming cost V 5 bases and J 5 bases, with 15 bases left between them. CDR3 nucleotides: TGTGCCAGCAGTGGGACGGGAGCTGTTACTGAAGCTTTCTTT. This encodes CASSGTGAVTEAFF.

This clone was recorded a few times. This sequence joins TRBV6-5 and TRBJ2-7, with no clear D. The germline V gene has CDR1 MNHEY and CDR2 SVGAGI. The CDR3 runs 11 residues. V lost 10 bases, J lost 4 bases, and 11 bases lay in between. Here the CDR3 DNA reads TGTGCCACCCTCTACGGTTACGAGCAGTACTTC. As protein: CATLYGYEQYF.

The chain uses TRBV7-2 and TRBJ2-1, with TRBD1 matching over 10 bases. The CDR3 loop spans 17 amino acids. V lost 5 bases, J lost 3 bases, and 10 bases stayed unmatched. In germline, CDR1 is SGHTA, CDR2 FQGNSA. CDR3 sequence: CASSRTTGGKVYNEQFF. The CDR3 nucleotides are TGTGCCAGCAGCAGAACGACAGGGGGCAAGGTCTACAATGAGCAGTTCTTC.

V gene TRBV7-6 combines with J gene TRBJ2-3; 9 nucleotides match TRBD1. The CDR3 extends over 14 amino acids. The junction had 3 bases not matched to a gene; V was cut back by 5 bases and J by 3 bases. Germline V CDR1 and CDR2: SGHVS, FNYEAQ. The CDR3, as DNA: TGTGCCAGCAGCGCCGGGACAGGGACAGATACGCAGTATTTT. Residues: CASSAGTGTDTQYF.

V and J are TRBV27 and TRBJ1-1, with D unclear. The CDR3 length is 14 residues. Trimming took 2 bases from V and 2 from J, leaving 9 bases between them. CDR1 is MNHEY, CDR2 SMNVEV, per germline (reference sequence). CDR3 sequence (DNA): TGTGCCAGCAGTTTACTCGGACTTAACACTGAAGCTTTCTTT. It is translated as CASSLLGLNTEAFF.

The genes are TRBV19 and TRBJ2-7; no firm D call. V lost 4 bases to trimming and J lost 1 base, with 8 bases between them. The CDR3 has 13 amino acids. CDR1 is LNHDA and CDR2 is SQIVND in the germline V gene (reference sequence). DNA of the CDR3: TGTGCCAGTAGTAAGGGTTTGTCCTACGAGCAGTACTTC. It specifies CASSKGLSYEQYF.

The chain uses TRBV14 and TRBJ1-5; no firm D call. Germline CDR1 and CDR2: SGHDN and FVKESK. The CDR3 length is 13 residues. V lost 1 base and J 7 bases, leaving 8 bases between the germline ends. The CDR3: CASSQVDGQPQHF. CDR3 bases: TGTGCCAGCAGCCAAGTTGACGGCCAGCCCCAGCATTTT.